Following are 28 T cell receptor beta chains from one sample sequenced in a study of OX40 agonist ivuxolimab in advanced cancers. Libraries were prepared by immunoSEQ multiplex PCR; TCRdb keeps only in-frame clonotypes and omits some of them. The data contain almost 70,000 clones, about three quarters of them seen just once; the ten biggest clones take up 2% to 2.5%. Source: CD4+ or CD8+ T cells sorted from blood, taken in a trial of the OX40 agonist ivuxolimab. The receptors derive from an adult with an advanced solid tumor such as melanoma, head and neck, liver or kidney cancer.

The V call is TRBV5-1, the J call TRBJ1-1; possibly TRBD1 for D (5 bases). Trimming stripped 2 bases from V and 3 bases from J, with 11 bases between. The CDR3 length is 14 residues. Germline CDR1 SGHRS, CDR2 YFSETQ. The CDR3 reads CASSFRTGDTEAFF. The CDR3 DNA follows: TGCGCCAGCAGCTTTCGGACGGGGGACACTGAAGCTTTCTTT.

This chain links TRBV5-6 with TRBJ1-3; D remains ambiguous. The length of the CDR3 is 15 residues. V lost 0 bases and J 0 bases, leaving 7 bases between the germline ends. Per germline, CDR1 SGHDT and CDR2 YYEEEE. The CDR3 protein is CASSLAANSGNTIYF. In DNA form, the CDR3 reads TGTGCCAGCAGCTTGGCTGCGAACTCTGGAAACACCATATATTTT.

This chain joins TRBV5-4 and TRBJ1-3; no firm D call. This CDR3 is built from 17 residues. V lost 2 bases and J lost 0, with 15 bases in between. From germline, CDR1 is SGHNT and CDR2 YYREEE (reference sequence). CDR3 sequence (DNA): TGTGCCAGCAGCTTCGGTGTTGGAAGATTCTCTGGAAACACCATATATTTT. Protein sequence: CASSFGVGRFSGNTIYF. Full variable domain (missing parts from reference TRBV5-4 and TRBJ1-3): ETGVTQSPTHLIKTRGQQVTLRCSSQSGHNTVSWYQQALGQGPQFIFQYYREEENGRGNFPPRFSGLQFPNYSSELNVNALELDDSALYLCASSFGVGRFSGNTIYFGEGSWLTVV.

The chain uses TRBV7-6 and TRBJ2-1, with TRBD1 as a possible D gene (6 bases). The CDR3 length is 15 residues. Germline V lookup: CDR1 SGHVS, CDR2 FNYEAQ. Trimming shortened V by 2 bases and J by 6 bases, and 14 bases separated the two germline ends. The CDR3 here is CASSLNRGRGNEQFF. The CDR3 DNA reads TGTGCCAGCAGCTTAAATAGGGGCAGGGGCAATGAGCAGTTCTTC.

This clone was recorded once. V is TRBV5-6 and J is TRBJ1-1; 12 nucleotides match TRBD1. The junction had 13 bases not matched to a gene; V was cut back by 3 bases and J by 7 bases. Looked up from germline, CDR1 is SGHDT and CDR2 is YYEEEE. The length of the CDR3 is 17 residues. The CDR3 nucleotides read TGTGCCAGCAGCTCGCCGGGACAGGGGGCGAAGAGGGATGAAGCTTTCTTT. This gives the protein CASSSPGQGAKRDEAFF.

The chain carries TRBV30 and TRBJ1-2; 8 bases match TRBD1. The CDR3 is 14 residues long. Per germline, CDR1 GTSNPN and CDR2 SVGIG (reference sequence). Trimming removed 3 bases from V and 4 bases from J; junction bases left unmatched: 7. This CDR3 reads CAWRVNRGGYGYTF. In nucleotides, the CDR3 is TGTGCCTGGAGGGTCAACAGGGGGGGCTATGGCTACACCTTC.

This chain uses TRBV21-1 with TRBJ2-5; the table's D call of TRBD2 was not tested on the DNA. TRBV21-1 is an annotated pseudogene. This CDR3 comprises 14 residues. CDR3 nucleotides: TGTGCCAGCAGTTTTGGGAGGAGGGGAGAGACCCAGTACTTC. This codes for CASSFGRRGETQYF.

This clone was recorded only once. The rearrangement links TRBV7-2 to TRBJ2-7; D gene unclear. V lost 1 base, J lost 3 bases, and 7 bases lay in between. The CDR3 runs to 13 residues. Germline V gives CDR1 SGHTA, CDR2 FQGNSA. The CDR3 region is CASSLVAVYEQYF. CDR3 sequence (DNA): TGTGCCAGCAGCTTAGTAGCAGTCTACGAGCAGTACTTC. The variable domain in full, completed from reference TRBV7-2 and TRBJ2-7, reads GAGVSQSPSNKVTEKGKDVELRCDPISGHTALYWYRQSLGQGLEFLIYFQGNSAPDKSGLPSDRFSAERTGGSVSTLTIQRTQQEDSAVYLCASSLVAVYEQYFGPGTRLTVT.

This chain uses TRBV2 with TRBJ2-1; perhaps TRBD2 as D (5 bases). Germline V gene lookup returns CDR1 SNHLY and CDR2 FYNNEI. The CDR3 loop spans 13 amino acids. The V and J ends lost 5 bases and 8 bases respectively, with 13 bases between them. This chain's CDR3 is CASSSRPGDEQFF. Here the CDR3 DNA reads TGTGCCAGCAGTTCCCGTCCCGGGGATGAGCAGTTCTTC.

The chain links TRBV11-2 to TRBJ1-1; the match to TRBD1 covers 8 bases. Germline assignment: CDR1 SGHAT and CDR2 FQNNGV. CDR3 length equals 15 residues. Germline trimming cut 5 bases from V and 3 bases from J; bases unmatched to any gene: 8. CDR3 coding DNA: TGTGCCAGCAGCCGTACCACAGGGGGACACACTGAAGCTTTCTTT. It yields the protein CASSRTTGGHTEAFF.

This rearrangement joins TRBV7-9 to TRBJ2-2; a weak D match, TRBD2 (5 bases). The germline V gene encodes CDR1 SEHNR and CDR2 FQNEAQ (reference sequence). Trimming pared 5 bases from V and 3 bases from J, leaving 13 bases between. CDR3 length: 15 residues. CDR3 sequence: CASSPLRGHTGELFF. As DNA, the CDR3 is TGTGCCAGCAGCCCCCTCCGGGGTCACACCGGGGAGCTGTTTTTT.

The V and J genes are TRBV11-2 and TRBJ2-2; maybe TRBD2 (6 bases). This CDR3 region has 15 residues. Germline-derived CDR1 and CDR2 are SGHAT and FQNNGV. V lost 7 bases and J 2 bases, leaving 14 bases between the germline ends. The CDR3 spells CASIPGERNTGELFF. The CDR3 DNA is TGTGCCAGCATCCCGGGGGAAAGAAACACCGGGGAGCTGTTTTTT.

The V and J genes are TRBV6-1 and TRBJ1-4, with 10 bases identical to TRBD1. The CDR3 covers 14 residues. After removal of 7 bases from V and 5 bases from J, the junction contained 4 bases not matched to a gene. The germline gives CDR1 MNHNS, CDR2 SASEGT. CDR3 bases: TGTGCCAGCAACGACAGGGGGCTGAATGAAAAACTGTTTTTT. This gives the protein CASNDRGLNEKLFF.

V gene TRBV5-6 combines with J gene TRBJ2-7, with D unclear. The CDR3 is made up of 14 amino acids. With 0 bases removed from V and 5 bases from J, the gap between germline ends came to 12 bases. Per the germline V gene, CDR1 is SGHDT and CDR2 is YYEEEE. CDR3 sequence (DNA): TGTGCCAGCAGCTTGGGGTGGGATATTAACGAGCAGTACTTC. Protein sequence: CASSLGWDINEQYF. The whole variable domain, filled in from reference TRBV5-6 and TRBJ2-7, reads DAGVTQSPTHLIKTRGQQVTLRCSPKSGHDTVSWYQQALGQGPQFIFQYYEEEERQRGNFPDRFSGHQFPNYSSELNVNALLLGDSALYLCASSLGWDINEQYFGPGTRLTVT.

The chain links TRBV28 to TRBJ1-2; a possible D gene is TRBD1 (5 bases). Germline loops: CDR1 MDHEN, CDR2 SYDVKM. V lost 5 bases and J 6 bases, leaving 10 bases between the germline ends. The CDR3 length is 12 residues. The CDR3 here is CASSQTRDGYTF. The DNA of the CDR3 is TGTGCCAGCAGTCAGACCAGGGATGGCTACACCTTC.

This clone has more than one count but fewer than ten. The chain combines TRBV13 with TRBJ2-3; D remains ambiguous. The CDR3 loop spans 15 amino acids. The germline CDR1 and CDR2 sequences are PRHDT and FYEKMQ (reference sequence). The V end lost 0 bases, the J end lost 0 bases, and 7 bases lay between the germline ends. For the CDR3, the DNA is TGTGCCAGCAGCTTAGGGCAGACTAGCACAGATACGCAGTATTTT. Protein sequence: CASSLGQTSTDTQYF.

The chain couples TRBV6-5 to TRBJ1-5; TRBD1 is a possible D gene (5 bases). The CDR3 runs 14 residues. Germline assignment: CDR1 MNHEY and CDR2 SVGAGI. V was clipped by 7 bases and J by 4 bases, with 14 bases between them. Written as DNA, the CDR3 is TGTGCCAGCAAAGTGGGGCAGGCGAATCAGCCCCAGCATTTT. Translated: CASKVGQANQPQHF.

The gene calls are TRBV27 and TRBJ2-1, with TRBD1 as a possible D gene (5 bases). This CDR3 has 16 residues. Trimming took off 6 bases at V and 0 bases at J, with 15 bases between the two ends. The germline V gene has CDR1 MNHEY and CDR2 SMNVEV (reference sequence). In DNA form, the CDR3 reads TGTGCCAGCAGAAGGGGCGGCTCGGCCTCCTACAATGAGCAGTTCTTC. Residues: CASRRGGSASYNEQFF.

This chain uses TRBV9 with TRBJ2-1; TRBD2 matches 8 bases. The V segment lost 0 bases and the J segment 6 bases; nucleotides outside the gene matches: 5. CDR1 is SGDLS, CDR2 YYNGEE, per germline. There are 15 residues in the CDR3. CDR3 in amino acids: CASSVVASGLNEQFF. The CDR3 DNA follows: TGTGCCAGCAGCGTAGTGGCTAGCGGGCTCAATGAGCAGTTCTTC. Supplemented by reference TRBV9 and TRBJ2-1, the full variable domain reads DSGVTQTPKHLITATGQRVTLRCSPRSGDLSVYWYQQSLDQGLQFLIQYYNGEERAKGNILERFSAQQFPDLHSELNLSSLELGDSALYFCASSVVASGLNEQFFGPGTRLTVL.

On this clone itself: Additional DNA sequences in this sample encode the identical CDR3. The chain joins TRBV10-2 to TRBJ1-3, with D perhaps matching TRBD1 (6 bases). V lost 6 bases and J 3 bases, leaving 12 bases between the germline ends. Germline CDR1 is WSHSY and CDR2 is SAAADI. The CDR3 covers 14 residues. The CDR3 coding sequence is TGCGCCAGCAGCCGGGGGCTCGATGGAAACACCATATATTTT. Amino acid sequence: CASSRGLDGNTIYF.

The chain uses TRBV19 and TRBJ1-5; 7 bases match TRBD1. This CDR3 contains 17 residues. Per germline, CDR1 LNHDA and CDR2 SQIVND (reference sequence). The J segment lost 0 bases and the V segment lost 4 bases, leaving 9 bases of the junction unmatched. CDR3 protein: CASSKDRPNYSNQPQHF. The CDR3 DNA reads TGTGCCAGTAGTAAGGACAGGCCGAATTATAGCAATCAGCCCCAGCATTTT.

The chain combines TRBV27 with TRBJ2-7, with TRBD2 as a possible D gene (5 bases). The CDR3 totals 14 residues. V lost 2 bases and J lost 9, with 17 bases in between. Germline V gene data show CDR1 as MNHEY and CDR2 as SMNVEV (reference sequence). The CDR3: CASSLRARGGGQYF. The DNA for the CDR3 is TGTGCCAGCAGTTTACGGGCCAGAGGCGGAGGGCAGTACTTC.

This sequence joins TRBV11-3 and TRBJ2-3; 8 bases align to TRBD2. The CDR3 runs 15 residues. The J segment lost 2 bases and the V segment lost 3 bases, leaving 4 bases of the junction unmatched. CDR1 and CDR2 (germline): SGHNT, YENEEA. The CDR3 sequence: CASSFSGMPTDTQYF. The CDR3 DNA is TGTGCCAGCAGCTTTAGCGGGATGCCCACAGATACGCAGTATTTT.

The rearrangement joins TRBV29-1 to TRBJ1-2; D is undetermined. This CDR3 is 12 amino acids long. V lost 1 base and J lost 9, with 12 bases in between. The V gene's germline CDR1 is SQVTM and CDR2 ANQGSEA. CDR3 sequence reads: CSVEVRSGRYTF. The CDR3 DNA reads as TGCAGCGTTGAAGTCAGGTCGGGCCGCTACACCTTC.

This clone came up a few times. For the CDR3, the DNA is TGTGCCTGGACCCGTGACACAGATACGCAGTATTTT. Protein: CAWTRDTDTQYF. The chain uses TRBV30 and TRBJ2-3; no clear D gene. Trimming took 4 bases from V and 2 from J, leaving 7 bases between them. The CDR3 has 12 residues. CDR1 and CDR2 (germline): GTSNPN, SVGIG (reference sequence).

The chain recombines TRBV14 with TRBJ1-1; tentatively, D is TRBD1 (6 bases). This CDR3 has 14 amino acids. Germline loops: CDR1 SGHDN, CDR2 FVKESK. Deletions cut 4 bases from V and 4 bases from J, with 13 bases between. CDR3 residues: CASSRLQGFTEAFF. In nucleotides, the CDR3 is TGTGCCAGCAGCCGACTTCAGGGGTTCACTGAAGCTTTCTTT.

The V and J genes are TRBV5-1 and TRBJ1-1; D is perhaps TRBD1 (5 bases). V was cut by 1 base and J by 0 bases, with 7 bases left in between. This CDR3 region has 14 residues. The germline gives CDR1 SGHRS, CDR2 YFSETQ. CDR3 nucleotide sequence: TGCGCCAGCAGCTTGTCAGGGATGAACACTGAAGCTTTCTTT. Encoded protein: CASSLSGMNTEAFF. Combining the CDR3 with reference TRBV5-1 and TRBJ1-1 gives the whole variable domain KAGVTQTPRYLIKTRGQQVTLSCSPISGHRSVSWYQQTPGQGLQFLFEYFSETQRNKGNFPGRFSGRQFSNSRSEMNVSTLELGDSALYLCASSLSGMNTEAFFGQGTRLTVV.

This sequence joins TRBV6-5 and TRBJ2-2, with D perhaps matching TRBD1 (6 bases). The CDR3 contains 14 residues. The V end lost 5 bases, the J end lost 3 bases, and 10 bases lay between the germline ends. Germline-derived CDR1 and CDR2 are MNHEY and SVGAGI. The CDR3 DNA follows: TGTGCCAGCAGTCTAACAGGGTACACCGGGGAGCTGTTTTTT. It encodes CASSLTGYTGELFF.